The 5 T cell receptor beta chains reported below all come from one sample, sequenced in a study of shared clonotypes between healthy human individuals. Method: immunoSEQ multiplex PCR; TCRdb's copy keeps in-frame clones and lacks some. Found here are fewer than 600,000 clones, 70% to 80% of them singletons; the top ten hold around 11%. Sequences were obtained from PBMCs. These receptor sequences come from a woman aged 35 to 49 in good health. Some clones in this sample may be carry-over from other donors' samples.

The chain carries TRBV5-1 and TRBJ2-7, with a tentative D call TRBD2 (5 bases). Germline CDR1 reads SGHRS; CDR2 reads YFSETQ. The CDR3 covers 15 residues. Trimming pared 0 bases from V and 2 bases from J, leaving 12 bases between. In nucleotides, the CDR3 is TGCGCCAGCAGCTTGGGAGTGGGAGACACCTACGAGCAGTACTTC. Protein product: CASSLGVGDTYEQYF. The variable domain in full, with the rest retrieved from reference TRBV5-1 and TRBJ2-7, is KAGVTQTPRYLIKTRGQQVTLSCSPISGHRSVSWYQQTPGQGLQFLFEYFSETQRNKGNFPGRFSGRQFSNSRSEMNVSTLELGDSALYLCASSLGVGDTYEQYFGPGTRLTVT.

V usage is TRBV5-4 and J usage is TRBJ1-4; D call uncertain. Looked up from germline, CDR1 is SGHNT and CDR2 is YYREEE (reference sequence). V was clipped by 0 bases and J by 4 bases, with 10 bases between them. CDR3 length: 15 residues. Written as DNA, the CDR3 is TGTGCCAGCAGCTTGGACGGCCTTTTTAATGAAAAACTGTTTTTT. This sequence encodes CASSLDGLFNEKLFF.

This clone occurred once. V and J are TRBV7-2 and TRBJ2-7, with TRBD2 matching 10 bases. Germline CDR1 reads SGHTA; CDR2 reads FQGNSA. V shed 3 bases, J shed 3 bases, and the junction held 2 bases outside the gene matches. The CDR3 covers 14 residues. The CDR3 region is CASSFASGSYEQYF. The CDR3 region has the DNA TGTGCCAGCAGCTTCGCTAGCGGGAGCTACGAGCAGTACTTC. The entire variable domain, with the rest obtained from reference TRBV7-2 and TRBJ2-7, is as follows: GAGVSQSPSNKVTEKGKDVELRCDPISGHTALYWYRQSLGQGLEFLIYFQGNSAPDKSGLPSDRFSAERTGGSVSTLTIQRTQQEDSAVYLCASSFASGSYEQYFGPGTRLTVT.

This clone was observed at least ten times. This same CDR3 is encoded by further DNA sequences in the sample. J is TRBJ2-1 and V is TRBV5-1, with TRBD2 matching over 7 bases. J gave up 6 bases and V 2 bases, and 5 bases lay outside the gene matches. CDR1 is SGHRS and CDR2 is YFSETQ in the germline V gene. The CDR3 is 14 amino acids. The CDR3 region is CASSLSGGPNEQFF. CDR3 DNA sequence: TGCGCCAGCAGCTTATCGGGAGGCCCCAATGAGCAGTTCTTC.

The V call is TRBV6-6, the J call TRBJ2-2, with D perhaps TRBD1 or TRBD2 (6 bases each). Germline V lookup: CDR1 MNHNY, CDR2 SVGAGI (reference sequence). The CDR3 loop spans 14 amino acids. V lost 6 bases and J 7 bases, leaving 15 bases between the germline ends. The CDR3 spells CASSSRGLGGELFF. The CDR3 nucleotides read TGTGCCAGCAGCTCCCGGGGGCTTGGCGGGGAGCTGTTTTTT.